The 18 T cell receptor beta chains reported below all come from one sample, sequenced in a study of blood T cells in healthy people across ages. A J-beta primer mix and a sample-barcoded 5' primer were used in a second PCR of roughly 6 to 11 cycles. MiXCR, applied by TCRdb to the 5' RACE reads, yields one record per CDR3 protein. The table shows about 780,000 distinct CDR3 sequences, with 35% to 60% occurring only once. Specimen: blood. The receptors here all came from a man older than 75 in good health.

The V call is TRBV6-1, the J call TRBJ1-5; D remains unclear. CDR3 length equals 13 residues. Germline CDR1 and CDR2: MNHNS and SASEGT. The V gene lost 3 bases and the J gene lost 6 bases, with 9 bases spanning the gap. DNA for the CDR3: TGTGCCAGCAGTGAGATCCCCGGTCAGCCCCAGCATTTT. Amino acid sequence: CASSEIPGQPQHF.

The sample holds a few counts of this clonotype. CDR3 bases: TGTGCCAGGGGGGCGGAGAGCTCCTACAATGAGCAGTTCTTC. Translation: CARGAESSYNEQFF. The chain joins TRBV11-1 to TRBJ2-1, with a tentative D call TRBD1 (6 bases). This CDR3 region has 14 residues. Trimming took off 9 bases at V and 0 bases at J, with 12 bases between the two ends. Germline CDR1 reads SGHAT; CDR2 reads FQDESV (reference sequence).

This clonotype was picked up a small number of times. The CDR3 loop is CASSISAGDEQFF. DNA of the CDR3: TGTGCCAGCAGTATTTCAGCGGGAGATGAGCAGTTCTTC. The V gene is TRBV7-9, the J gene TRBJ2-1; 8 bases line up with TRBD2. With 6 bases clipped from V and 8 bases from J, the junction kept 6 bases outside the gene matches. CDR3 length: 13 residues. The germline V gene encodes CDR1 SEHNR and CDR2 FQNEAQ (reference sequence).

About this clonotype itself: Its ends do not fully match the called genes, so a read error is possible. The rearrangement uses TRBV29-1 and TRBJ1-2; 7 bases align to TRBD1. This CDR3 has 14 amino acids. CDR1 SQVTM and CDR2 ANQGSEA come from the germline V gene. CDR3: CSVDRGMSNCGYTF. The CDR3 DNA reads TGCAGCGTTGACAGGGGGATGTCGAACTGTGGCTACACCTTC.

The rearrangement links TRBV6-5 to TRBJ1-1; tentative D call: TRBD1 (5 bases). Trimming cost V 7 bases and J 4 bases, with 19 bases left between them. Per germline, CDR1 MNHEY and CDR2 SVGAGI. CDR3 size: 15 residues. Written as DNA, the CDR3 is TGTGCCAGCACCCGTTCCGGGGCTAGTGGCACTGAAGCTTTCTTT. Protein sequence: CASTRSGASGTEAFF.

The chain employs TRBV5-1 and TRBJ2-7; possibly TRBD2 for D (6 bases). The CDR3 length is 16 residues. V was shortened by 5 bases and J by 0 bases, with 18 bases between the two germline ends. The V gene's germline CDR1 is SGHRS and CDR2 YFSETQ. CDR3 DNA sequence: TGCGCCAGCAGAGTTAGCGGCACCTCGAGCTCCTACGAGCAGTACTTC. It encodes CASRVSGTSSSYEQYF.

The chain uses TRBV29-1 and TRBJ2-3; D is uncertain. Germline-derived CDR1 and CDR2 are SQVTM and ANQGSEA. With 4 bases removed from V and 5 bases from J, the gap between germline ends came to 16 bases. The CDR3 spans 14 residues. CDR3 amino acids: CSVVARGEVDTQYF. CDR3 bases: TGCAGCGTTGTAGCCCGCGGCGAGGTAGATACGCAGTATTTT.

This chain uses TRBV7-6 with TRBJ1-2; 8 positions agree with TRBD1. Trimming took 5 bases from V and 5 from J; bases not matched to a gene: 13. CDR3 length: 16 amino acids. The V gene's germline CDR1 is SGHVS and CDR2 FNYEAQ. The CDR3 bases are TGTGCCAGCAGCCCGGGGACAGGTCTCTCCTCATATGGCTACACCTTC. As protein: CASSPGTGLSSYGYTF. Complete variable domain (other parts from reference TRBV7-6 and TRBJ1-2): GAGVSQSPRYKVTKRGQDVALRCDPISGHVSLYWYRQALGQGPEFLTYFNYEAQQDKSGLPNDRFSAERPEGSISTLTIQRTEQRDSAMYRCASSPGTGLSSYGYTFGSGTRLTVV.

This rearrangement joins TRBV9 to TRBJ2-3; D tentatively fits TRBD1 or TRBD2 (5 bases each). In germline, CDR1 is SGDLS, CDR2 YYNGEE. The CDR3 is made up of 16 amino acids. V shed 0 bases and J shed 0 bases, with 11 bases lying between them. CDR3 in amino acids: CASSVVGGTSTDTQYF. The CDR3, as DNA: TGTGCCAGCAGCGTAGTTGGGGGAACTAGCACAGATACGCAGTATTTT.

The J gene is TRBJ2-3, the V gene TRBV19; 7 nucleotides match TRBD1. Germline values: CDR1 LNHDA, CDR2 SQIVND (reference sequence). CDR3 size: 13 residues. Losses at the gene ends were 7 bases for V and 5 bases for J; bases not matched to a gene: 6. The chain's CDR3 is CASTPDRLDTQYF. Written as DNA, the CDR3 is TGTGCCAGTACTCCGGACAGGCTAGATACGCAGTATTTT.

The rearrangement links TRBV9 to TRBJ2-3; 8 positions match TRBD2. There are 18 residues in the CDR3. V trimming: 4 bases; J trimming: 0 bases; junction bases outside the gene matches: 13. Germline CDR1 is SGDLS and CDR2 is YYNGEE. CDR3 nucleotides: TGTGCCAGCAGCCCCCAGAGCGGGGGCACTCCTAGCACAGATACGCAGTATTTT. It specifies CASSPQSGGTPSTDTQYF.

The V and J genes are TRBV9 and TRBJ2-2; no reliable D call. Germline values: CDR1 SGDLS, CDR2 YYNGEE. The CDR3 is 13 amino acids. V gave up 0 bases and J gave up 4 bases, with 4 bases separating them. The DNA of the CDR3 is TGTGCCAGCAGCGTAGGGGTCACCGGGGAGCTGTTTTTT. Its translation: CASSVGVTGELFF.

The rearrangement links TRBV11-2 to TRBJ2-5; D is uncertain. V lost 1 base and J lost 5, with 14 bases in between. CDR1 and CDR2 from the germline V gene are SGHAT and FQNNGV. This CDR3 has 15 amino acids. The CDR3 region is CASSLGLPRRETQYF. Written as DNA, the CDR3 is TGTGCCAGCAGCTTAGGTCTTCCGAGGCGGGAGACCCAGTACTTC.

The gene calls are TRBV5-5 and TRBJ1-5; D remains ambiguous. The CDR3 is 14 amino acids. V was clipped by 4 bases and J by 9 bases, with 17 bases between them. CDR1 and CDR2 (germline): SGHKS, YYEKEE (reference sequence). The CDR3, as DNA: TGTGCCAGCAGCCAGGAACCTCGGCCTACGCCCCAGCATTTT. Encoded protein: CASSQEPRPTPQHF.

This sequence joins TRBV30 and TRBJ2-1; 12 bases agree with TRBD2. Germline CDR1 reads GTSNPN; CDR2 reads SVGIG (reference sequence). After removal of 3 bases from V and 9 bases from J, the junction contained 9 bases not matched to a gene. The CDR3 runs 15 residues. CDR3 sequence: CAWSENLAGGREQFF. In DNA form, the CDR3 reads TGTGCCTGGAGCGAGAACCTAGCGGGAGGGCGTGAGCAGTTCTTC.

This clonotype was picked up a small number of times. This chain joins TRBV7-2 and TRBJ2-5; maybe TRBD1 (6 bases). CDR1 is SGHTA, CDR2 FQGNSA, per germline. V lost 6 bases and J 1 base, leaving 15 bases between the germline ends. This CDR3 comprises 15 residues. The CDR3 nucleotides are TGTGCCAGCAGTCGGCTCCAGGGGCCCCAAGAGACCCAGTACTTC. Residues: CASSRLQGPQETQYF.

This clonotype was found a few times. The CDR3 reads CASSEQGGESKNIQYF. The CDR3 DNA reads as TGTGCCAGCAGTGAGCAGGGAGGGGAGTCCAAAAACATTCAGTACTTC. The J gene is TRBJ2-4, the V gene TRBV25-1; 7 bases match TRBD2. Germline V gives CDR1 MGHDK, CDR2 SYGVNS. The CDR3 is 16 amino acids. V lost 3 bases and J lost 2; bases outside the gene matches: 7.

The chain links TRBV7-9 to TRBJ1-1; D is perhaps TRBD1 (6 bases). With 5 bases removed from V and 4 bases from J, the gap between germline ends came to 17 bases. The CDR3 contains 15 residues. Germline CDR1 reads SEHNR; CDR2 reads FQNEAQ (reference sequence). This CDR3 reads CASSLTGTVGTEAFF. CDR3 DNA sequence: TGTGCCAGCAGCCTGACAGGAACGGTCGGCACTGAAGCTTTCTTT.